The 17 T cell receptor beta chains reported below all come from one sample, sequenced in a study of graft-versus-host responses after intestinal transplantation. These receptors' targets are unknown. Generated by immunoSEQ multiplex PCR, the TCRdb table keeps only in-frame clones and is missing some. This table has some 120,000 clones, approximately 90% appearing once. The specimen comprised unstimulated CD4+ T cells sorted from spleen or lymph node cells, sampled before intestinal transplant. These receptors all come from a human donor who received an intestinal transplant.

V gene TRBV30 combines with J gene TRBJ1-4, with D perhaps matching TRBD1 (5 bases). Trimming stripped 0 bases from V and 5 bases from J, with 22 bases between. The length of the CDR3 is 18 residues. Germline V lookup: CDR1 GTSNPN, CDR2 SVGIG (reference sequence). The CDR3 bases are TGTGCCTGGAGTGTACCATCCCCCGTACAGGCCTTAAATGAAAAACTGTTTTTT. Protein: CAWSVPSPVQALNEKLFF.

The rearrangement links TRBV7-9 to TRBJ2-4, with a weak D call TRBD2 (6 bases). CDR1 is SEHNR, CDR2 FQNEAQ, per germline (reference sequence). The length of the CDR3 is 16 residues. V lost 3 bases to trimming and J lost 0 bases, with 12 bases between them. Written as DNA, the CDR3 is TGTGCCAGCAGCTTGGACTACAACTTAGCCAAAAACATTCAGTACTTC. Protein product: CASSLDYNLAKNIQYF.

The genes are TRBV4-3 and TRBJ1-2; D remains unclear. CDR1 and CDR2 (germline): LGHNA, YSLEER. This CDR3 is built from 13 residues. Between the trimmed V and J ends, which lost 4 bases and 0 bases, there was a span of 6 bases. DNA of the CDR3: TGCGCCAGCAGCCCGGGGACTAACTATGGCTACACCTTC. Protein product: CASSPGTNYGYTF.

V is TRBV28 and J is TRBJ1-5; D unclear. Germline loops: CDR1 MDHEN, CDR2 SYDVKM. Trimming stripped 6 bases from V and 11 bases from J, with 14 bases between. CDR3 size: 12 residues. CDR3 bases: TGTGCCAGCAGGGAGGGTGTAAGAGCCCAGCATTTT. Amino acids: CASREGVRAQHF.

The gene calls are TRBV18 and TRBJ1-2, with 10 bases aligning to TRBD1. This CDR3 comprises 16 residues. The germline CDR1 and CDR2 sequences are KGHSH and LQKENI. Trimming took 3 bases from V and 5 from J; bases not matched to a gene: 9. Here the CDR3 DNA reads TGTGCCAGCTCACCTAGCCGGGACAGGGGTCCGTATGGCTACACCTTC. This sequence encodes CASSPSRDRGPYGYTF.

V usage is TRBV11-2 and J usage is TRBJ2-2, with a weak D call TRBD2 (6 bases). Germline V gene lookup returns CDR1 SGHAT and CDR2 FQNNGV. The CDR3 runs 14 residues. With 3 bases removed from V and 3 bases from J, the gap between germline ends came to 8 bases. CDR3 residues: CASSLEGYTGELFF. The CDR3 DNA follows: TGTGCCAGCAGCTTGGAGGGATACACCGGGGAGCTGTTTTTT.

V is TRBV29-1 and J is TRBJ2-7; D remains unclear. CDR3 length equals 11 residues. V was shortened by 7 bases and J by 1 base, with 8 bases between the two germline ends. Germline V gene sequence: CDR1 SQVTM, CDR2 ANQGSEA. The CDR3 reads CSAERSYEQYF. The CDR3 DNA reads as TGCAGCGCCGAACGGTCCTACGAGCAGTACTTC.

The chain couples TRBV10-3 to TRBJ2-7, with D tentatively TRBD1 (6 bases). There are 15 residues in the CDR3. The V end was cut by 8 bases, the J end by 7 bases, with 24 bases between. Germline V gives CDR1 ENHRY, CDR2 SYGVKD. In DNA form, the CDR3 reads TGTGCCATCGCGGGTGCGGCAGGGGCCGGGGAGGAGCAGTACTTC. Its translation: CAIAGAAGAGEEQYF.

DNA for the CDR3: TGTGCCAGCAGCTTGGAGAGGACGGACAGGGCCTACGAGCAGTACTTC. This translates into CASSLERTDRAYEQYF. The chain couples TRBV5-6 to TRBJ2-7; 8 bases are shared with TRBD1. CDR1 is SGHDT and CDR2 is YYEEEE in the germline V gene. CDR3 size: 16 residues. Germline trimming cut 0 bases from V and 2 bases from J; bases unmatched to any gene: 7.

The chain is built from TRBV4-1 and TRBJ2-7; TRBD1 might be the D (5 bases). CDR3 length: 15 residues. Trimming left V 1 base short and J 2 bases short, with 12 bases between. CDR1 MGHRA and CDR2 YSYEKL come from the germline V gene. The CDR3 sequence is CASSQVGALAYEQYF. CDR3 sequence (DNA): TGCGCCAGCAGCCAAGTTGGGGCCCTGGCCTACGAGCAGTACTTC.

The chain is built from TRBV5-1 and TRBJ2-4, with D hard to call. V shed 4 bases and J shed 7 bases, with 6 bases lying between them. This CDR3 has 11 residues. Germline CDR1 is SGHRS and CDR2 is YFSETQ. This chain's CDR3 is CASSLSNIQYF. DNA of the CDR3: TGCGCCAGCAGCCTTTCGAACATTCAGTACTTC.

CDR3 sequence reads: CASSTGTGKDSPLHF. The CDR3 nucleotides are TGTGCCAGTAGTACCGGGACAGGGAAGGATTCACCCCTCCACTTT. The J gene is TRBJ1-6, the V gene TRBV19; 9 bases match TRBD1. The ends lost 4 bases at V and 8 bases at J; junction bases unmatched: 6. CDR1 is LNHDA and CDR2 is SQIVND in the germline V gene (reference sequence). The CDR3 sequence is 15 residues long.

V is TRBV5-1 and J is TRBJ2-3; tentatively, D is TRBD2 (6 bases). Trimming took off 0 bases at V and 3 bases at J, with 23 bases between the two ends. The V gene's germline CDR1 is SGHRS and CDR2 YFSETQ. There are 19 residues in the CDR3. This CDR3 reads CASSLGRTSFRDLTDTQYF. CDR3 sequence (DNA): TGCGCCAGCAGCTTGGGAAGAACTAGCTTCCGGGATTTGACAGATACGCAGTATTTT.

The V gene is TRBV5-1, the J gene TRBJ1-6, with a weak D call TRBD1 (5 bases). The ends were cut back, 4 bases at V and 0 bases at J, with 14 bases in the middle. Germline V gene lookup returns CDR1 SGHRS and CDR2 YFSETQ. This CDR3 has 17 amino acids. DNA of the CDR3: TGCGCCAGCAGCCCCACAGGCGCGAGCTCCTATAATTCACCCCTCCACTTT. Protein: CASSPTGASSYNSPLHF.

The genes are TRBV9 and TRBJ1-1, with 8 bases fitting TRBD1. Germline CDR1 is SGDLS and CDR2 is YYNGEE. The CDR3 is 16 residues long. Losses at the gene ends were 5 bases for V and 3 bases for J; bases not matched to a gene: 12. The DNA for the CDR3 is TGTGCCAGCAGTCGACAACCAGGGGGCGCGTACACTGAAGCTTTCTTT. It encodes CASSRQPGGAYTEAFF.

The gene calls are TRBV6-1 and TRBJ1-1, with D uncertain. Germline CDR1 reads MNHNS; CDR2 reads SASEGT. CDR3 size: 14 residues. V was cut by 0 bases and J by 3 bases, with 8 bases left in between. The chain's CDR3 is CASSEALEDTEAFF. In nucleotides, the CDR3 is TGTGCCAGCAGTGAAGCGCTCGAGGACACTGAAGCTTTCTTT.

CDR3 residues: CASSDYRGRYGYTF. CDR3 in DNA: TGTGCCAGCAGTGATTACAGGGGAAGATATGGCTACACCTTC. The chain recombines TRBV6-5 with TRBJ1-2; TRBD1 matches 7 bases. The CDR3 loop spans 14 amino acids. Losses at the gene ends were 5 bases for V and 5 bases for J; bases not matched to a gene: 8. CDR1 is MNHEY, CDR2 SVGAGI, per germline.